This TCR beta chain came from a study of vaccination and CD4 T cells after COVID-19 (dated by TCRdb to the early 2020s). With regard to the full study: In the convalescent cohort there were six males and four females, among whom were two Hispanic individuals, seven Caucasians, two Asians and one multiracial person. Each participant got two doses of either the Pfizer-BioNTech BNT162b2 vaccine (n=8) or the Moderna mRNA-1273 vaccine (n=2). Post-COVID blood samples from convalescent patients were collected a median of roughly 100 days after diagnosis, with a range of about 35 to 180 days. Post-vaccine blood samples were obtained a median of about 70 days after the second vaccine dose, with a range of about 12 to 241 days. Culture stimuli were overlapping spike peptide pools from SARS-CoV-2 and from the common cold coronaviruses HCoV-NL63, HCoV-OC43 and HCoV-229E. In control cultures, a CEFX viral epitope pool was used as positive control, an HIV-1 Nef peptide pool was used as negative control, or no peptide was added. In ten to eleven COVID-19 convalescent patients and a handful of infection-naive healthy vaccine recipients, the spike-specific CD4+ TCR repertoire before mRNA vaccination was compared with the repertoire after mRNA vaccination.

The treatment or condition label on this specimen signifies: approximately 10-day PBMC culture with coronavirus spike peptide pools or control peptides (ViraFEST assay). The ViraFEST assay, used in the study, expanded antigen-specific T cells with peptide pools and then identified the expanded clonotypes through TCR sequencing. Negative nucleocapsid antibody tests taken both before and after vaccination confirmed that the healthy vaccine recipients had no prior SARS-CoV-2 infection. PBMCs were cultured at a few million per well in IMDM supplemented with about 5% human AB serum and 9.5 to 10 IU/ml IL-2, with about 10 ug/ml peptide pools added. On days 3 and 7, half of the culture medium was replaced with fresh IL-2-containing medium. Once the cells had been in culture for 9 to 10 days, the EasySep CD4+ T cell isolation kit was used to isolate CD4+ T cells by negative selection. Ficoll-Paque Plus gradient centrifugation was used to isolate PBMCs from whole blood, and the isolated PBMCs were then either used fresh or cryopreserved at -140C. Culture conditions were generally each tested in triplicate wells.

A remark on this clonotype: It lacks a known antigen. Base qualities are not at hand, and no much larger clone is one base apart.

Receptor libraries were prepared by PCR. DNA from cultured CD4+ T cells was subjected to TCR sequencing with the Oncomine TCR Beta short-read assay at the Johns Hopkins FTIC core. The QIAamp micro DNA kit was used to extract genomic DNA from the cultured CD4+ T cells. Oncomine TCR Beta libraries made from cultured CD4+ T cells were pooled using unique dual indexes and sequenced on an Illumina iSeq 100. Under the source paper's analysis protocol: Non-productive sequences were removed, and CDR3s not starting with C, not ending with F or W, or shorter than 7 amino acids were discarded. The MANAFEST web application was used to identify antigen-specific clonotypes by comparing peptide-stimulated wells against reference wells and other culture wells. Positive clones required FDR below 0.05, an odds ratio above 5, and productive frequency above 0.1% in at least two of three replicate wells. A clonotype was classed as cross-reactive if the clonotype showed significant expansion both in SARS-CoV-2 spike wells and in at least one common cold coronavirus spike condition. Similarity between CDR3 sequences was evaluated in R version 3.6.1 using Levenshtein distances (stringdist) and unrooted phylogenetic trees (ape). TCRdb trimmed the raw reads at Q25, called clones with MiXCR and kept productive beta chains. Rows are unified per CDR3 protein, each entry keeping the most common DNA and genes. TCRdb, rather than the study authors, made the V and J calls. The sample has approximately 16,000 distinct CDR3 sequences on record, about 75% of them singletons. The top ten clones comprise over 9% of the sample.

Points the paper makes about the study in general: Of the vaccine-specific clones in convalescent patients, 304 of 307, or nearly all, reacted only to SARS-CoV-2 spike and did not cross-react with common cold coronaviruses. The median number of SARS-CoV-2-reactive clonotypes rose from under 25 after infection to approximately 41 after vaccination, but the change was not significant. Among convalescent patients, a median roughly 90% of the SARS-CoV-2-reactive clones seen after vaccination appeared only after vaccination, which suggests priming specific to the vaccine. The study included relatively few convalescent patients and did not analyze early timepoints after natural infection.

This sample comprised CD4+ T cells from blood, cultured in vitro, obtained after SARS-CoV-2 vaccination. This clonotype was sampled from a human donor who received a COVID-19 vaccine.

The nucleotide sequence reads as follows: TGTGCCAGCAGTCCCGGGACAGACTCAAATCAGCCCCAGCATTTT. It encodes CASSPGTDSNQPQHF. The rearranged segments are TRBV12-3 or TRBV12-4 and TRBJ1-5, and 7 junction bases match TRBD1. The V end gives up 5 bases and the J end 4 bases, leaving 8 bases in the junction not matched to a gene. From the cysteine through the phenylalanine, the CDR3 covers 15 amino acids. The sequence is cut down to CDR3 DNA, 45 bases in frame from base 1.